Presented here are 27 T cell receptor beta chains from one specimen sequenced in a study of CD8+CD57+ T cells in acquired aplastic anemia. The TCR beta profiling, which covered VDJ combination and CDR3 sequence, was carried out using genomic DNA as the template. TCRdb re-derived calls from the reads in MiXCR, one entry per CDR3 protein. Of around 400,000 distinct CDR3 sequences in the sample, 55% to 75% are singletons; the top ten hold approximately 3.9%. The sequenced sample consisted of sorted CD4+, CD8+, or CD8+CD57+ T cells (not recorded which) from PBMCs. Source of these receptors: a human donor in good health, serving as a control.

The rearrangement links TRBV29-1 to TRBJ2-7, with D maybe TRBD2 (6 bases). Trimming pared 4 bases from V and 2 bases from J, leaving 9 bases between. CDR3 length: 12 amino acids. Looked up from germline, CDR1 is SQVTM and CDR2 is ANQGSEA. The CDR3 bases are TGCAGCGTTGTCGGGGGAACCTACGAGCAGTACTTC. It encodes CSVVGGTYEQYF.

CDR3 protein: CASSSNSGNTNQPQHF. For the CDR3, the DNA is TGCGCCAGCAGCTCGAACTCTGGAAACACCAATCAGCCCCAGCATTTT. The chain links TRBV5-1 to TRBJ1-5, with D unresolved. Germline V gene sequence: CDR1 SGHRS, CDR2 YFSETQ. Trimming left V 3 bases short and J 3 bases short, with 16 bases between. The CDR3 runs to 16 residues.

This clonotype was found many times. The CDR3 sequence is CASSPETDRSGYTF. CDR3 nucleotides: TGTGCCAGCAGCCCAGAGACTGACAGGTCTGGCTACACCTTC. The chain combines TRBV5-8 with TRBJ1-2, with D maybe TRBD1 (6 bases). This CDR3 comprises 14 residues. Trimming pared 4 bases from V and 7 bases from J, leaving 17 bases between. The germline gives CDR1 SGHTS, CDR2 YDEGEE.

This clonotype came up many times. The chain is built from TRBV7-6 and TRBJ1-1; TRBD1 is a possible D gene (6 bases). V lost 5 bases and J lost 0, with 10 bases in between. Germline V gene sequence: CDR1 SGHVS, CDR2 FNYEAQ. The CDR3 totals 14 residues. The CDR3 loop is CASSPRTVNTEAFF. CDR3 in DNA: TGTGCCAGCAGCCCCCGGACAGTGAACACTGAAGCTTTCTTT.

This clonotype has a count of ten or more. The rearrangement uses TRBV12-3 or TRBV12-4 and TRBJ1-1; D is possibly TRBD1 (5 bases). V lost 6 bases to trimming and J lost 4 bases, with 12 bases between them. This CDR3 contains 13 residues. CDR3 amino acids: CASRIGDGTEAFF. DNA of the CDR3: TGTGCCAGCAGAATAGGGGACGGCACTGAAGCTTTCTTT.

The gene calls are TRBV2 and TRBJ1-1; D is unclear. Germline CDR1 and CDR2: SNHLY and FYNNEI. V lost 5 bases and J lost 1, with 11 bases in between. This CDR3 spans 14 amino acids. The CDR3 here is CASSKEGENTEAFF. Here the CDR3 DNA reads TGTGCCAGCAGTAAAGAGGGAGAGAACACTGAAGCTTTCTTT. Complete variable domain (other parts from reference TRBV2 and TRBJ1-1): EPEVTQTPSHQVTQMGQEVILRCVPISNHLYFYWYRQILGQKVEFLVSFYNNEISEKSEIFDDQFSVERPDGSNFTLKIRSTKLEDSAMYFCASSKEGENTEAFFGQGTRLTVV.

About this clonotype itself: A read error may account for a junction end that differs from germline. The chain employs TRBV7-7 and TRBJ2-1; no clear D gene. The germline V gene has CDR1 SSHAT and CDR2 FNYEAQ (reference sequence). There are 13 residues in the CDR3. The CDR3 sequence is CASSRAPAPDEQF. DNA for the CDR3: TGTGCCAGCAGCCGCGCGCCGGCGCCCGACGAGCAGTTC.

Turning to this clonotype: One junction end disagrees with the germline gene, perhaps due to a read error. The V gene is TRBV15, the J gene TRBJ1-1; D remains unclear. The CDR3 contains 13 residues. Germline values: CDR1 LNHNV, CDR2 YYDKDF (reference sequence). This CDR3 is CATSRDFTTAAFF. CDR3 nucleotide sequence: TGTGCCACCAGCAGGGACTTCACCACTGCAGCTTTCTTT. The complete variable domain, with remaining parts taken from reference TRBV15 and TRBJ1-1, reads DAMVIQNPRYQVTQFGKPVTLSCSQTLNHNVMYWYQQKSSQAPKLLFHYYDKDFNNEADTPDNFQSRRPNTSFCFLDIRSPGLGDTAMYLCATSRDFTTAAFFGQGTRLTVV.

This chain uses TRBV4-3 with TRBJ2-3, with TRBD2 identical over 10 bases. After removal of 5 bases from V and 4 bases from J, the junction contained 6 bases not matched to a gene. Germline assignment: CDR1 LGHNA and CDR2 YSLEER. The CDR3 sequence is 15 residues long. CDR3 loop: CASSDTSGAADTQYF. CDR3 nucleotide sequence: TGCGCCAGCAGCGATACTAGCGGGGCCGCAGATACGCAGTATTTT.

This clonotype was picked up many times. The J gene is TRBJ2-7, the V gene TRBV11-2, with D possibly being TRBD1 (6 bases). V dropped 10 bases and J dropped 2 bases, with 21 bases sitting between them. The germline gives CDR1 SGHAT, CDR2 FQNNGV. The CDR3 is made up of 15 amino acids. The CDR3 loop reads CATSAGTRTTYEQYF. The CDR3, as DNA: TGTGCCACCTCTGCCGGGACAAGGACCACCTACGAGCAGTACTTC.

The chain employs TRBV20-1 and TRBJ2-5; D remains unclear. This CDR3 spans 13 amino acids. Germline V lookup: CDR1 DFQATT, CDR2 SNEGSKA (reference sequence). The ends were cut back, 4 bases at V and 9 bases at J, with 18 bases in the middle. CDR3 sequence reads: CSATPSRNQPQYF. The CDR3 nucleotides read TGCAGTGCTACCCCCAGCCGGAATCAGCCCCAGTACTTC.

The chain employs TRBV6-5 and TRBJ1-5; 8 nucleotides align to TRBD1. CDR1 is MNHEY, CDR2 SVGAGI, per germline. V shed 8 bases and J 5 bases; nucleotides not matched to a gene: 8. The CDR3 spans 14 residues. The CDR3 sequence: CASRKTGVDQPQHF. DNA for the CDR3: TGTGCCAGCCGCAAGACAGGGGTCGATCAGCCCCAGCATTTT.

The CDR3 loop is CSAASRGATRLANTGELFF. DNA of the CDR3: TGCAGTGCTGCATCGCGGGGAGCGACGCGGCTTGCGAACACCGGGGAGCTGTTTTTT. The rearrangement links TRBV20-1 to TRBJ2-2, with D possibly matching TRBD2 (6 bases). Per germline, CDR1 DFQATT and CDR2 SNEGSKA (reference sequence). The ends were cut back, 5 bases at V and 0 bases at J, with 25 bases in the middle. CDR3 size: 19 residues.

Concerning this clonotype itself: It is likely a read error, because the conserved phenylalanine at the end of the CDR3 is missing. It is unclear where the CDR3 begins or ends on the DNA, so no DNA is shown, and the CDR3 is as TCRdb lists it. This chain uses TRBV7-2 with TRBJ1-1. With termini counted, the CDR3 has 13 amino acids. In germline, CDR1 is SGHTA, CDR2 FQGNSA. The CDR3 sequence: CASSLAQGTHEKL.

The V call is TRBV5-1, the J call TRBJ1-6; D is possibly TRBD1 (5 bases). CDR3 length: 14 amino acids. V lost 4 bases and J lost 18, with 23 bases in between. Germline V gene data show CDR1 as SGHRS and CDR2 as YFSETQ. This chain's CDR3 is CASSPAGAANFPHF. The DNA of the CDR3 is TGCGCCAGCAGCCCCGCCGGGGCGGCGAATTTTCCCCACTTT.

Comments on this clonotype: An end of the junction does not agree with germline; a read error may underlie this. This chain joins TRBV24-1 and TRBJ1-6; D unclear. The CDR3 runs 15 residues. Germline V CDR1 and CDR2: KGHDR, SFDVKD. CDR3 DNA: TGTGCCACCAGTGAAGGCGAGGATGGCAGTCAGCCCCACCATTTT. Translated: CATSEGEDGSQPHHF.

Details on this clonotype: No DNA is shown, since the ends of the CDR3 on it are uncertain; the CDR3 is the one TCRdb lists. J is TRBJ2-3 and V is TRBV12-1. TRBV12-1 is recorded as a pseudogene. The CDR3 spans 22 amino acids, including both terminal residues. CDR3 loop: CDSSLYICSAFESIRPTDTQYF.

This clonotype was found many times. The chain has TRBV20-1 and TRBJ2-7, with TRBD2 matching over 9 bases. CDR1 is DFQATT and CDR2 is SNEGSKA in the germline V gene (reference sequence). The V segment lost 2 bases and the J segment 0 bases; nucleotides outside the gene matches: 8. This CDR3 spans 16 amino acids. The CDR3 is CSARFRKAGGSYEQYF. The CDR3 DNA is TGCAGTGCTAGATTTCGGAAAGCGGGGGGCTCCTACGAGCAGTACTTC.

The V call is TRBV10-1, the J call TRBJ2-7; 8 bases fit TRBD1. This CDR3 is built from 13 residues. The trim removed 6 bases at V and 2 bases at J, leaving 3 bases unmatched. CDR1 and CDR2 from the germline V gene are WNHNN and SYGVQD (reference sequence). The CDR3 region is CASRTDRAYEQYF. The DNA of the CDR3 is TGCGCCAGCAGAACGGACAGGGCCTACGAGCAGTACTTC.

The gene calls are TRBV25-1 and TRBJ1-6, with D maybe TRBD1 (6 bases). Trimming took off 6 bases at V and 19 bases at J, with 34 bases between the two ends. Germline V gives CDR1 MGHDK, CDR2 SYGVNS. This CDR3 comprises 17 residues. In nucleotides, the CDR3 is TGTGCCAGCAGCTTAGTTTATACAAGGACAGCTTTCACTGAACTTCACTTT. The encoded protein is CASSLVYTRTAFTELHF.

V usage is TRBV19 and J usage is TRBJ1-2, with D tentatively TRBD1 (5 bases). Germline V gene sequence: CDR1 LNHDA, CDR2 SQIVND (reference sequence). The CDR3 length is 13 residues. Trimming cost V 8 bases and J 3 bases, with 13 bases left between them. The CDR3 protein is CASQTGRDYGYTF. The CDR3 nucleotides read TGTGCCAGTCAGACCGGCAGGGACTATGGCTACACCTTC. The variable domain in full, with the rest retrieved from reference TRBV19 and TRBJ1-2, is DGGITQSPKYLFRKEGQNVTLSCEQNLNHDAMYWYRQDPGQGLRLIYYSQIVNDFQKGDIAEGYSVSREKKESFPLTVTSAQKNPTAFYLCASQTGRDYGYTFGSGTRLTVV.

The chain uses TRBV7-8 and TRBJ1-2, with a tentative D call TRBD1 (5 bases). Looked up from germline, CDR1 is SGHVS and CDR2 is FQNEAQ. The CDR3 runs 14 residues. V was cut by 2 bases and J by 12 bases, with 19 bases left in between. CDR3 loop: CASSLPDGSRGNTF. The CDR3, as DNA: TGTGCCAGCAGCTTACCCGATGGCTCGAGGGGCAACACCTTC.

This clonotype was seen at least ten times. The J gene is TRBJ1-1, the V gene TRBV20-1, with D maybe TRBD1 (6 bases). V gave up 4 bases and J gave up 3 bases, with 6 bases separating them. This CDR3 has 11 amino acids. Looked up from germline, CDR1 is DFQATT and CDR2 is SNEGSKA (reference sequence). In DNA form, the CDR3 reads TGCAGTGCTAACAGGGACACTGAAGCTTTCTTT. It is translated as CSANRDTEAFF.

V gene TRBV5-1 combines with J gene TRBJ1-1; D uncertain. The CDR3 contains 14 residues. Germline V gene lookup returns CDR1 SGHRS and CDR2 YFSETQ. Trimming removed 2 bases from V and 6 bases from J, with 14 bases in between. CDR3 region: CASSLAAGDSEAFF. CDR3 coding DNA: TGCGCCAGCAGCTTAGCTGCGGGCGACTCTGAAGCTTTCTTT. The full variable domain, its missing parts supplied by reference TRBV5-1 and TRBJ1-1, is KAGVTQTPRYLIKTRGQQVTLSCSPISGHRSVSWYQQTPGQGLQFLFEYFSETQRNKGNFPGRFSGRQFSNSRSEMNVSTLELGDSALYLCASSLAAGDSEAFFGQGTRLTVV.

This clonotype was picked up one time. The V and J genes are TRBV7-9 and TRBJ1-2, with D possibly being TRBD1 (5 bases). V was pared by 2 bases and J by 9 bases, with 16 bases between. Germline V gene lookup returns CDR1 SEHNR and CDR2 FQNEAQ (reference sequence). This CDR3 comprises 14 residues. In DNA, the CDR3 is TGTGCCAGCAGCTTAATAGGGACGCAGCAGTGCTACACCTTC. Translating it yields CASSLIGTQQCYTF.

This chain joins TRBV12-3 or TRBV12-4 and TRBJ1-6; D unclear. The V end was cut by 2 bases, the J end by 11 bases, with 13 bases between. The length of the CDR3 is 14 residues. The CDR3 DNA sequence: TGTGCCAGCAGTTTATGGGAGGGAGATACACCCCTCCACTTT. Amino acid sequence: CASSLWEGDTPLHF.

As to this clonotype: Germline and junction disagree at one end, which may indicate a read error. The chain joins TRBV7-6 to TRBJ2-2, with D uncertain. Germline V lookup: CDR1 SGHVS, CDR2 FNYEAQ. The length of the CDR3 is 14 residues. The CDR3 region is CASTVVEQTGELFF. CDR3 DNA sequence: TGTGCTAGCACCGTAGTAGAGCAGACCGGGGAGCTGTTTTTT. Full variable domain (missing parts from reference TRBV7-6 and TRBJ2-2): GAGVSQSPRYKVTKRGQDVALRCDPISGHVSLYWYRQALGQGPEFLTYFNYEAQQDKSGLPNDRFSAERPEGSISTLTIQRTEQRDSAMYRCASTVVEQTGELFFGEGSRLTVL.